These T cell receptor beta chains were read from a single sample in a study of CD8+ T cells in alopecia areata. The method was immunoSEQ multiplex PCR; TCRdb's version includes in-frame clones alone and lacks a portion of them. The table lists 200,000 or so clones, 35% to 45% of them singletons. Sequences were derived from CD4+ T cells sorted from blood, sampled between weeks 30 and 35, from a patient treated with tofacitinib. These receptor sequences come from a human donor with alopecia areata. Each CDR3 is given with its conserved first and last residue. Each record gives: V gene, D gene, clone size, J gene, CDR3 DNA, CDR3 protein. D genes are given only for firm matches. Clone size is given for some rows only: seen once, a few or many times, or a class if the clone is expanded.

v_call: TRBV23-1
d_call: -
clone_size: few
j_call: TRBJ1-3
cdr3_nt: TGCGCCAGCAGTCAATCTGGGAGACCAGCAAGCCCTGGAAACACCATATATTTT
cdr3_aa: CASSQSGRPASPGNTIYF

v_call: TRBV2
d_call: TRBD1
clone_size: once
j_call: TRBJ2-1
cdr3_nt: TGTGCCAGCAGCGCCGGGACAGTACTCGACAATGAGCAGTTCTTC
cdr3_aa: CASSAGTVLDNEQFF

v_call: TRBV14
d_call: -
clone_size: -
j_call: TRBJ2-6
cdr3_nt: TGTGCCAGCAGCCACACAGGGATCTCTGGGGCCAACGTCCTGACTTTC
cdr3_aa: CASSHTGISGANVLTF

v_call: TRBV18
d_call: -
clone_size: -
j_call: TRBJ1-1
cdr3_nt: TGTGCCAGCTCACCACTCGGAGGGCAGGCTGAAGCTTTCTTT
cdr3_aa: CASSPLGGQAEAFF

v_call: TRBV29-1
d_call: -
clone_size: -
j_call: TRBJ2-6
cdr3_nt: TGCAGCGTTGATGGCAGACTCTCTGGGGCCAACGTCCTGACTTTC
cdr3_aa: CSVDGRLSGANVLTF

v_call: TRBV6-1
d_call: TRBD2
clone_size: few
j_call: TRBJ2-1
cdr3_nt: TGTGCCAGCAGTGAAGAACGGACTAGCCCTTACAATGAGCAGTTCTTC
cdr3_aa: CASSEERTSPYNEQFF

v_call: TRBV4-2
d_call: TRBD1
clone_size: few
j_call: TRBJ2-3
cdr3_nt: TGTGCCAGCAGCCAACCGGGACAGGGAGCCCCAGATACGCAGTATTTT
cdr3_aa: CASSQPGQGAPDTQYF

v_call: TRBV5-6
d_call: TRBD1
clone_size: -
j_call: TRBJ2-7
cdr3_nt: TGTGCCAGCAGCCGGGACAGGGACGAGCAGTACTTC
cdr3_aa: CASSRDRDEQYF

v_call: TRBV7-9
d_call: -
clone_size: -
j_call: TRBJ1-1
cdr3_nt: TGTGCCAGCAGCTTAATCGCGGGGAACACTGAAGCTTTCTTT
cdr3_aa: CASSLIAGNTEAFF

v_call: TRBV7-9
d_call: -
clone_size: few
j_call: TRBJ2-7
cdr3_nt: TGTGCCAGCAGCTTAAATAACGGACCACTGGACGAGCAGTACTTC
cdr3_aa: CASSLNNGPLDEQYF

v_call: TRBV6-5
d_call: -
clone_size: few
j_call: TRBJ2-4
cdr3_nt: TGTGCCAGCAGTTTCTCCAGGGGAGCCAAAAACATTCAGTACTTC
cdr3_aa: CASSFSRGAKNIQYF

v_call: TRBV27
d_call: -
clone_size: -
j_call: TRBJ2-7
cdr3_nt: TGTGCCAGCAGCTGGGGACCCCGCCGCTACGAGCAGTACTTC
cdr3_aa: CASSWGPRRYEQYF

v_call: TRBV6-5
d_call: -
clone_size: -
j_call: TRBJ1-5
cdr3_nt: TGTGCCAGCAGTCCCGAGCGGGGGGGCAATCAGCCCCAGCATTTT
cdr3_aa: CASSPERGGNQPQHF

v_call: TRBV19
d_call: TRBD1
clone_size: few
j_call: TRBJ1-4
cdr3_nt: TGTGCCAGTAGTACTTCCGGGACAGGAAATGAAAAACTGTTTTTT
cdr3_aa: CASSTSGTGNEKLFF

v_call: TRBV5-1
d_call: -
clone_size: -
j_call: TRBJ2-3
cdr3_nt: TGCGCCAGCAGCGTGACAGTATTCACAGATACGCAGTATTTT
cdr3_aa: CASSVTVFTDTQYF

v_call: TRBV5-4
d_call: -
clone_size: few
j_call: TRBJ2-4
cdr3_nt: TGTGCCAGTCAACCCCAGGGGGCCAAAAACATTCAGTACTTC
cdr3_aa: CASQPQGAKNIQYF

v_call: TRBV4-1
d_call: -
clone_size: -
j_call: TRBJ2-3
cdr3_nt: TGCGCCAGCAGCCCTAACGTGTATACGCAGTATTTT
cdr3_aa: CASSPNVYTQYF

v_call: TRBV5-1
d_call: TRBD1
clone_size: -
j_call: TRBJ1-1
cdr3_nt: TGCGCCAGCAGCCTTCTCCGGACAGGCCTTGAAGCTTTCTTT
cdr3_aa: CASSLLRTGLEAFF

v_call: TRBV6-6
d_call: TRBD1
clone_size: -
j_call: TRBJ1-5
cdr3_nt: TGTGCCAGCGGCTCCGGGACAGGGGCCTCCGGGGCCCAGCATTTT
cdr3_aa: CASGSGTGASGAQHF

v_call: TRBV30
d_call: TRBD2
clone_size: -
j_call: TRBJ2-1
cdr3_nt: TGTGCCTTCACTAGCGGGAGGGCCTCGTGGAATGAGCAGTTCTTC
cdr3_aa: CAFTSGRASWNEQFF

v_call: TRBV6-5
d_call: -
clone_size: -
j_call: TRBJ2-1
cdr3_nt: TGTGCCAGCAGCCCCGGCTCCTACAATGAGCAGTTCTTC
cdr3_aa: CASSPGSYNEQFF

v_call: TRBV2
d_call: TRBD1
clone_size: -
j_call: TRBJ1-2
cdr3_nt: TGTGCCAGCAGTGCTCCAGGGGGCAGATATGGCTACACCTTC
cdr3_aa: CASSAPGGRYGYTF

v_call: TRBV30
d_call: TRBD2
clone_size: few
j_call: TRBJ2-1
cdr3_nt: TGTGCCTGGAGTGGGGCGGTAGCGGGTCGCTACAATGAGCAGTTCTTC
cdr3_aa: CAWSGAVAGRYNEQFF

v_call: TRBV29-1
d_call: -
clone_size: few
j_call: TRBJ1-1
cdr3_nt: TGCAGCGTTGCCCGGGTCATGAACACTGAAGCTTTCTTT
cdr3_aa: CSVARVMNTEAFF

v_call: TRBV30
d_call: TRBD1
clone_size: -
j_call: TRBJ1-2
cdr3_nt: TGTGCCTTAGTCAGGGGGAACTATGGCTACACCTTC
cdr3_aa: CALVRGNYGYTF

v_call: TRBV27
d_call: -
clone_size: -
j_call: TRBJ2-7
cdr3_nt: TGTGCCAGCAGTCTGTTCGGTGGAAGATGGGTCTACGAGCAGTACTTC
cdr3_aa: CASSLFGGRWVYEQYF

v_call: TRBV28
d_call: TRBD1
clone_size: few
j_call: TRBJ2-7
cdr3_nt: TGTGCCAGCCCCTCCCGGACAGGGGGCGAGCAGTACTTC
cdr3_aa: CASPSRTGGEQYF

v_call: TRBV2
d_call: -
clone_size: few
j_call: TRBJ1-6
cdr3_nt: TGTGCCAGCAACGTCAGGGAGAGGATAAATTCACCCCTCCACTTT
cdr3_aa: CASNVRERINSPLHF

v_call: TRBV30
d_call: -
clone_size: -
j_call: TRBJ2-7
cdr3_nt: TGTGCCTGGGGACAGCCTACATTCTCCTACGAGCAGTACTTC
cdr3_aa: CAWGQPTFSYEQYF

v_call: TRBV7-9
d_call: -
clone_size: many
j_call: TRBJ1-6
cdr3_nt: TGTGCCAGCAGCTTAAGTCAGGGCGTCTCACCCCTCCACTTT
cdr3_aa: CASSLSQGVSPLHF

v_call: TRBV2
d_call: TRBD2
clone_size: few
j_call: TRBJ2-1
cdr3_nt: TGTGCCACCCGGGAGGGGGGAAATGAGCAGTTCTTC
cdr3_aa: CATREGGNEQFF

v_call: TRBV29-1
d_call: -
clone_size: -
j_call: TRBJ2-3
cdr3_nt: TGCAGCGTTGAATCCCGAGAAGGAGATACGCAGTATTTT
cdr3_aa: CSVESREGDTQYF

v_call: TRBV4-1
d_call: TRBD2
clone_size: few
j_call: TRBJ2-2
cdr3_nt: TGCGCCAGCAGCCACGTCCATATGGGACTAGCGACCGGGGAGCTGTTTTTT
cdr3_aa: CASSHVHMGLATGELFF

v_call: TRBV4-1
d_call: -
clone_size: -
j_call: TRBJ2-7
cdr3_nt: TGCGCCAGCAGCCAAAGTAGCAGCGGAAAGCAGTACTTC
cdr3_aa: CASSQSSSGKQYF

v_call: TRBV30
d_call: -
clone_size: few
j_call: TRBJ2-2
cdr3_nt: TGTGCCTGGGGGCGCGGGGCAGGAGGTTCCAGGGAGCTGTTTTTT
cdr3_aa: CAWGRGAGGSRELFF

v_call: TRBV12-5
d_call: -
clone_size: few
j_call: TRBJ2-7
cdr3_nt: TGTGCTAGTGGTTTGAAGGGACCGTCCTACGAGCAGTACTTC
cdr3_aa: CASGLKGPSYEQYF

v_call: TRBV30
d_call: TRBD2
clone_size: -
j_call: TRBJ2-7
cdr3_nt: TGTGCCTGGAGTCGGGGGGGAAGCTCCTACGAGCAGTACTTC
cdr3_aa: CAWSRGGSSYEQYF

v_call: TRBV7-3
d_call: -
clone_size: -
j_call: TRBJ2-6
cdr3_nt: TGTGCCAGCTCTCCTGGGGCCAACGTCCTGACTTTC
cdr3_aa: CASSPGANVLTF

v_call: TRBV6-6
d_call: -
clone_size: few
j_call: TRBJ1-5
cdr3_nt: TGTGCCAGCAGACAGGGAAGGGATCAGCCCCAGCATTTT
cdr3_aa: CASRQGRDQPQHF

v_call: TRBV5-1
d_call: -
clone_size: few
j_call: TRBJ2-1
cdr3_nt: TGCGCCAGCAGTCGTTTCGGGGACGTCAGCTCCTACAATGAGCAGTTCTTC
cdr3_aa: CASSRFGDVSSYNEQFF

v_call: TRBV29-1
d_call: -
clone_size: few
j_call: TRBJ1-1
cdr3_nt: TGCAGCGCGGGTAGGAAGCTGAACACTGAAGCTTTCTTT
cdr3_aa: CSAGRKLNTEAFF

v_call: TRBV29-1
d_call: -
clone_size: few
j_call: TRBJ1-1
cdr3_nt: TGCAGCGTGAAACGTGGGGGGTTGACTGAAGCTTTCTTT
cdr3_aa: CSVKRGGLTEAFF

v_call: TRBV7-2
d_call: -
clone_size: -
j_call: TRBJ1-5
cdr3_nt: TGTGCCAGCAGCTTAATGGAGGGCAATCAGCCCCAGCATTTT
cdr3_aa: CASSLMEGNQPQHF

v_call: TRBV2
d_call: -
clone_size: -
j_call: TRBJ2-7
cdr3_nt: TGTGCCAGCAGGGAGACCCCCGAATCGGCCTACGAGCAGTACTTC
cdr3_aa: CASRETPESAYEQYF

v_call: TRBV30
d_call: -
clone_size: -
j_call: TRBJ1-5
cdr3_nt: TGTGCCTGGAGTGACACCCCCCAAAAGCCCCAGCATTTT
cdr3_aa: CAWSDTPQKPQHF

v_call: TRBV19
d_call: TRBD1
clone_size: -
j_call: TRBJ1-2
cdr3_nt: TGTGCCAGTACCCAAGAGCCGACAGGGTATAGAGGCTACACCTTC
cdr3_aa: CASTQEPTGYRGYTF

v_call: TRBV5-4
d_call: -
clone_size: -
j_call: TRBJ1-2
cdr3_nt: TGTGCCAGCAGCTTGTCGGAGGACTATGGCTACACCTTC
cdr3_aa: CASSLSEDYGYTF

v_call: TRBV9
d_call: TRBD1
clone_size: few
j_call: TRBJ1-1
cdr3_nt: TGTGCCAGCAGCCCAATCCGAAGGACAGGGGAGACTGAAGCTTTCTTT
cdr3_aa: CASSPIRRTGETEAFF

v_call: TRBV10-3
d_call: -
clone_size: few
j_call: TRBJ2-1
cdr3_nt: TGTGCCATCAATAAGGGGGGGGATGAGCAGTTCTTC
cdr3_aa: CAINKGGDEQFF

v_call: TRBV6-5
d_call: TRBD1
clone_size: few
j_call: TRBJ1-2
cdr3_nt: TGTGCCAGCAGTAACCGAGGACAGGGAGGCTACACCTTC
cdr3_aa: CASSNRGQGGYTF

v_call: TRBV30
d_call: TRBD2
clone_size: -
j_call: TRBJ2-1
cdr3_nt: TGTGCCTGGAGAACGGGACTAGCGGGATACAATGAGCAGTTCTTC
cdr3_aa: CAWRTGLAGYNEQFF

v_call: TRBV6-5
d_call: TRBD1
clone_size: -
j_call: TRBJ1-1
cdr3_nt: TGTGCCAGCGGCCAGGGGGCCGGGAACACTGAAGCTTTCTTT
cdr3_aa: CASGQGAGNTEAFF

v_call: TRBV30
d_call: TRBD1
clone_size: -
j_call: TRBJ1-2
cdr3_nt: TGTGCCTGGAGGGCGACAGGGTACGGCTATGGCCACACCTTC
cdr3_aa: CAWRATGYGYGHTF

v_call: TRBV5-1
d_call: -
clone_size: -
j_call: TRBJ1-2
cdr3_nt: TGCGCCAGCAGCTCCAAGACAGCACTCGGCTATGGCTACACCTTC
cdr3_aa: CASSSKTALGYGYTF